Listed here is a single T cell receptor (beta chain). The junction differs from germline at one of its ends, possibly a read error. This entry is derived from a study of blood T cell repertoires in COVID-19. Study-wide background: Sites in the United States, Italy and Spain provided acute and convalescent COVID-19 samples. From T cells, B-cell-depleted T cells, or PBMCs came the material, which was cDNA or gDNA.

As handled by the study authors: Scientists estimated how many nucleated cells there were by amplifying reference gene primers. TCRdb keeps only in-frame clones here, not all; method: immunoSEQ multiplex PCR. D and trimming come from the DNA, and the V and J calls and clone size come from that table. This sample yields roughly 410,000 clones, of which 89% are seen a single time; around 1.2% belongs to the top ten. This clonotype originated in a man in his forties with acute or convalescent COVID-19. The specimen sequenced was peripheral blood.

CDR3 in DNA: TGTGCCAGCAGTTTGAACTTTCGCAACCAGCCCCAGCATTTT. Translated: CASSLNFRNQPQHF. This chain links TRBV6-2 or TRBV6-3 with TRBJ1-5, with D unclear. The CDR3 length is 14 residues. The germline gives CDR1 MNHEY, CDR2 SVGEGT.